The clone carrying this T cell receptor (beta chain) was recorded at least ten times. Its antigen is not identified. One entry per CDR3 protein, called by TCRdb with MiXCR from the 5' RACE reads. There are around 130,000 distinct CDR3 sequences in the sample; about 18% occur only once, and 4.5% to 6.5% lies in the top ten. This specimen comes from a study of T-cell memory formation after mild COVID-19. General observations from the study: Some clones that responded turned up in pre-infection memory, which suggests that cross-reactive memory joined in. CD4+ bias marked clones expanding day 15 to 37, unlike balanced contracting clones.

The clonotype comes from a man aged 18 to 30 who had mild COVID-19 (a few samples of this study predate the infection). Cell type and time point are not known. The sample consisted of PBMCs or a T cell subset sorted from them (not recorded which).

CDR3 sequence: CASSFGLATDTQYF. CDR3 nucleotides: TGTGCCAGCAGCTTCGGACTAGCGACAGATACGCAGTATTTT. This chain connects TRBV7-3 to TRBJ2-3, with TRBD2 matching 9 bases. The germline V gene has CDR1 SGHTA and CDR2 FQGTGA. The CDR3 contains 14 residues. V lost 3 bases, J lost 3 bases, and 1 base stayed unmatched.